This entry lists 10 T cell receptor beta chains sequenced from one sample in a study of blood T cell repertoires in COVID-19. Clones were sequenced by immunoSEQ multiplex PCR, and TCRdb holds only the in-frame ones, with some missing. The data hold about 300,000 clones, with nearly 90% observed a single time. Sequencing input: PBMCs or T cells enriched from blood (not recorded which). The origin of the receptors is a woman aged 50 to 60 who had been exposed to COVID-19.

This clone appeared a single time. The chain's CDR3 is CASSFPGTGTRNGYTF. CDR3 coding DNA: TGTGCCAGCAGCTTTCCCGGGACAGGGACGAGGAATGGCTACACCTTC. V usage is TRBV7-2 and J usage is TRBJ1-2, with 9 bases fitting TRBD1. Trimming at V came to 3 bases and at J to 6 bases, leaving 11 bases not matched to a gene. Germline assignment: CDR1 SGHTA and CDR2 FQGNSA. The CDR3 spans 16 residues.

The chain carries TRBV7-9 and TRBJ1-5; 7 positions match TRBD1. After removal of 3 bases from V and 4 bases from J, the junction contained 3 bases not matched to a gene. Germline-derived CDR1 and CDR2 are SEHNR and FQNEAQ (reference sequence). There are 14 residues in the CDR3. The CDR3 spells CASSFGTENQPQHF. For the CDR3, the DNA is TGTGCCAGCAGCTTCGGGACAGAGAATCAGCCCCAGCATTTT.

The chain links TRBV5-1 to TRBJ2-1, with D maybe TRBD1 (6 bases). The V end lost 0 bases, the J end lost 2 bases, and 12 bases lay between the germline ends. Germline CDR1 and CDR2: SGHRS and YFSETQ. The CDR3 runs to 16 residues. The CDR3 region is CASSLVGQGTYNEQFF. CDR3 coding DNA: TGCGCCAGCAGCTTGGTTGGCCAGGGGACCTACAATGAGCAGTTCTTC.

V gene TRBV7-2 combines with J gene TRBJ1-5, with D unclear. The germline CDR1 and CDR2 sequences are SGHTA and FQGNSA. This CDR3 contains 15 residues. The V end was cut by 2 bases, the J end by 3 bases, with 11 bases between. The CDR3 loop reads CASSLMGGNNQPQHF. CDR3 nucleotide sequence: TGTGCCAGCAGCTTAATGGGAGGAAACAATCAGCCCCAGCATTTT.

V is TRBV5-1 and J is TRBJ2-7, with 14 bases lining up with TRBD2. The V segment lost 5 bases and the J segment 0 bases; nucleotides outside the gene matches: 7. The germline CDR1 and CDR2 sequences are SGHRS and YFSETQ. The CDR3 is made up of 17 amino acids. In DNA form, the CDR3 reads TGCGCCAGCAGAGGGGGACTAGCGGGGGCAATCTCCTACGAGCAGTACTTC. As protein: CASRGGLAGAISYEQYF.

This rearrangement joins TRBV19 to TRBJ1-5; 7 bases fit TRBD1. Trimming at V came to 4 bases and at J to 5 bases, leaving 5 bases not matched to a gene. The CDR3 contains 14 residues. Looked up from germline, CDR1 is LNHDA and CDR2 is SQIVND (reference sequence). CDR3 nucleotides: TGTGCCAGTAGTACCGGACAGGTTGATCAGCCCCAGCATTTT. It specifies CASSTGQVDQPQHF. Full variable domain (remainder filled in from reference TRBV19 and TRBJ1-5): DGGITQSPKYLFRKEGQNVTLSCEQNLNHDAMYWYRQDPGQGLRLIYYSQIVNDFQKGDIAEGYSVSREKKESFPLTVTSAQKNPTAFYLCASSTGQVDQPQHFGDGTRLSIL.

This chain joins TRBV28 and TRBJ2-7; no clear D gene. V lost 2 bases and J 2 bases, leaving 10 bases between the germline ends. Germline assignment: CDR1 MDHEN and CDR2 SYDVKM. The CDR3 has 14 amino acids. The CDR3 coding sequence is TGTGCCAGCAGTTTAAGCAGGCACCCCTACGAGCAGTACTTC. This gives the protein CASSLSRHPYEQYF.

The rearrangement links TRBV16 to TRBJ2-6; a possible D gene is TRBD2 (5 bases). The CDR3 totals 18 residues. Germline CDR1 KGHSY, CDR2 FQNENV. V lost 1 base and J lost 2, with 15 bases in between. The CDR3 bases are TGTGCCAGCAGCCAATTGGAGCCCCGGGATGCTGGGGCCAACGTCCTGACTTTC. Translated: CASSQLEPRDAGANVLTF.

The V gene is TRBV5-6, the J gene TRBJ1-5; maybe TRBD1 (5 bases). CDR3 length equals 14 residues. V lost 0 bases and J 3 bases, leaving 7 bases between the germline ends. The germline CDR1 and CDR2 sequences are SGHDT and YYEEEE. The CDR3 DNA sequence: TGTGCCAGCAGCTTGGGACAGAACAATCAGCCCCAGCATTTT. This translates into CASSLGQNNQPQHF.

The J gene is TRBJ2-1, the V gene TRBV5-4; TRBD1 matches 8 bases. The V gene's germline CDR1 is SGHNT and CDR2 YYREEE (reference sequence). The length of the CDR3 is 15 residues. Trimming took 0 bases from V and 7 from J; bases not matched to a gene: 6. The CDR3 nucleotides read TGTGCCAGCAGCTTGGATCTGGACAGGGTAAATGAGCAGTTCTTC. It specifies CASSLDLDRVNEQFF.